The 22 T cell receptor beta chains below were found in one sample sequenced in a study of post-analysis software for immune sequencing data. General study findings and limits: TRBV segments more frequent in patients than in controls numbered five and included TRBV5-6, TRBV5-1 and TRBV20-1.

Antigen specificity for these receptors is unknown. Presence of unique molecular identifiers characterized the TCR beta cDNA libraries. MiXCR, applied by TCRdb to the PCR reads, yields one record per CDR3 protein. The sample yields some 690,000 distinct CDR3 sequences, roughly 27% seen once. The sample taken for sequencing was blood. The receptors come from a girl between 10 and 17 years old with multiple sclerosis.

This clonotype was found a few times. V gene TRBV7-2 combines with J gene TRBJ2-5; tentatively, D is TRBD1 (6 bases). The CDR3 contains 15 residues. Deletions cut 8 bases from V and 2 bases from J, with 18 bases between. The germline V gene encodes CDR1 SGHTA and CDR2 FQGNSA. Here the CDR3 DNA reads TGTGCCAGCGCTGTTAGTATAGGGGGACAAGAGACCCAGTACTTC. Translation: CASAVSIGGQETQYF.

This clonotype was observed a handful of times. The V and J genes are TRBV6-5 and TRBJ1-1; D gene unclear. Germline V gene lookup returns CDR1 MNHEY and CDR2 SVGAGI. The germline V and J ends were trimmed by 6 bases and 3 bases, with 17 bases remaining between them. The length of the CDR3 is 15 residues. The CDR3 nucleotides read TGTGCCAGCAGACCCCGGGCCGGGATCGACACTGAAGCTTTCTTT. This gives the protein CASRPRAGIDTEAFF.

CDR3 amino acids: CASSPGQGIAFF. The DNA for the CDR3 is TGTGCCAGCAGTCCCGGACAGGGGATAGCTTTCTTT. The chain recombines TRBV28 with TRBJ1-1, with 9 bases that match TRBD1. This CDR3 has 12 amino acids. The V segment lost 5 bases and the J segment 10 bases; nucleotides outside the gene matches: 5. Germline CDR1 and CDR2: MDHEN and SYDVKM.

This clonotype was picked up a small number of times. The chain employs TRBV13 and TRBJ1-4; no clear D. Trimming pared 0 bases from V and 2 bases from J, leaving 7 bases between. The CDR3 spans 15 residues. Germline CDR1 reads PRHDT; CDR2 reads FYEKMQ (reference sequence). The CDR3 DNA reads TGTGCCAGCAGCTTAGGCGGGGAGACTAATGAAAAACTGTTTTTT. This encodes CASSLGGETNEKLFF.

The sample holds a few counts of this clonotype. This chain links TRBV12-5 with TRBJ2-3, with D perhaps matching TRBD2 (6 bases). The CDR3 spans 18 residues. The germline V gene has CDR1 LGHNT and CDR2 FRNRAP. The ends were cut back, 0 bases at V and 2 bases at J, with 18 bases in the middle. CDR3 in DNA: TGTGCTAGTGGTTTGGTACTCACCGGGGAGGATTTCACAGATACGCAGTATTTT. It yields the protein CASGLVLTGEDFTDTQYF. Combining the CDR3 with reference TRBV12-5 and TRBJ2-3 gives the whole variable domain DARVTQTPRHKVTEMGQEVTMRCQPILGHNTVFWYRQTMMQGLELLAYFRNRAPLDDSGMPKDRFSAEMPDATLATLKIQPSEPRDSAVYFCASGLVLTGEDFTDTQYFGPGTRLTVL.

A few counts support this clonotype. The chain recombines TRBV12-3 or TRBV12-4 with TRBJ1-5, with 7 bases matching TRBD1. The ends lost 7 bases at V and 10 bases at J; junction bases unmatched: 10. The CDR3 is made up of 13 amino acids. The CDR3 sequence is CASTVDRDSPQHF. CDR3 DNA: TGTGCCAGCACCGTCGACAGGGACTCCCCCCAGCATTTT.

This clonotype was counted a few times. The gene calls are TRBV20-1 and TRBJ1-5; 7 bases are shared with TRBD1. In germline, CDR1 is DFQATT, CDR2 SNEGSKA (reference sequence). The CDR3 length is 14 residues. Losses at the gene ends were 5 bases for V and 2 bases for J; bases not matched to a gene: 6. The CDR3 loop is CSADPDRGNQPQHF. The CDR3 DNA reads as TGCAGTGCTGACCCAGACAGGGGCAATCAGCCCCAGCATTTT.

In this sample, this clonotype turned up a few times. The chain combines TRBV4-2 with TRBJ2-1, with TRBD2 matching 9 bases. Per germline, CDR1 LGHNA and CDR2 YNFKEQ. The V segment lost 4 bases and the J segment 2 bases; nucleotides outside the gene matches: 6. The CDR3 runs 16 residues. In DNA, the CDR3 is TGTGCCAGCAGCCCAACGCGGGGGGGCACCTACAATGAGCAGTTCTTC. This encodes CASSPTRGGTYNEQFF.

The J gene is TRBJ2-7, the V gene TRBV20-1, with unresolved D. Germline-derived CDR1 and CDR2 are DFQATT and SNEGSKA (reference sequence). The CDR3 is 12 residues long. The CDR3 bases are TGCAGCACTCGACTGGAGTCCTACGAGCAGTACTTC. It codes for CSTRLESYEQYF.

This chain uses TRBV5-1 with TRBJ2-5, with TRBD2 identical over 7 bases. Trimming at V came to 0 bases and at J to 11 bases, leaving 7 bases not matched to a gene. The length of the CDR3 is 13 residues. Germline lookup yields CDR1 SGHRS and CDR2 YFSETQ. The CDR3 nucleotides read TGCGCCAGCAGCTTGGCTGCTTCCGGGGGGCAGTACTTC. Translating it yields CASSLAASGGQYF.

This clonotype has a handful of counts. The chain employs TRBV7-2 and TRBJ2-1; TRBD1 or TRBD2 may be the D gene (5 bases each). TRBJ2-5 matches the DNA end more closely, so the J call is doubtful. Germline lookup yields CDR1 SGHTA and CDR2 FQGNSA. This CDR3 has 13 residues. The CDR3: CASSPGPNMGQYF. The CDR3, as DNA: TGTGCCAGCAGCCCGGGACCCAATATGGGCCAGTACTTC.

This clonotype has at least ten counts. This sequence joins TRBV12-3 or TRBV12-4 and TRBJ1-2; D uncertain. The germline V and J ends were trimmed by 1 base and 4 bases, with 10 bases remaining between them. The CDR3 has 14 residues. CDR3 DNA: TGTGCCAGCAGTTTAGAACAGTCCCCCTATGGCTACACCTTC. This sequence encodes CASSLEQSPYGYTF.

V gene TRBV28 combines with J gene TRBJ2-5; 15 bases are a match to TRBD2. CDR1 is MDHEN, CDR2 SYDVKM, per germline. The junction had 9 bases not matched to a gene; V was cut back by 2 bases and J by 5 bases. The CDR3 loop spans 18 amino acids. Here the CDR3 DNA reads TGTGCCAGCAGTTTAATCGGACTAGCGGGGGGGCTCGGTGAGACCCAGTACTTC. Its protein product is CASSLIGLAGGLGETQYF.

The J gene is TRBJ2-5, the V gene TRBV3-1; D might be TRBD2 (5 bases). There are 15 residues in the CDR3. Germline V CDR1 and CDR2: LGHDT, YNNKEL (reference sequence). Trimming took off 1 base at V and 3 bases at J, with 12 bases between the two ends. The CDR3 bases are TGTGCCAGCAGCCAAGGGTATCGAGCGGAAGAGACCCAGTACTTC. Its protein product is CASSQGYRAEETQYF.

The chain uses TRBV11-2 and TRBJ2-7; the D gene is possibly TRBD2 (5 bases). The germline V and J ends were trimmed by 1 base and 1 base, with 11 bases remaining between them. There are 15 residues in the CDR3. Germline V lookup: CDR1 SGHAT, CDR2 FQNNGV. The DNA for the CDR3 is TGTGCCAGCAGCTTAGGCTGGCGGGCTTCCTACGAGCAGTACTTC. It is translated as CASSLGWRASYEQYF.

Comments on this clonotype: With a much larger clone just one base away, this may be a read error. The chain combines TRBV27 with TRBJ2-3; 10 bases fit TRBD2. The CDR3 contains 16 residues. With 0 bases clipped from V and 0 bases from J, the junction kept 0 bases outside the gene matches. Germline-derived CDR1 and CDR2 are MNHEY and SMNVEV (reference sequence). CDR3 sequence: CASSLSTSGSTDTQYF. As DNA, the CDR3 is TGTGCCAGCAGTTTATCGACTAGCGGGAGCACAGATACGCAGTATTTT.

This clonotype was seen only a few times. The chain uses TRBV24-1 and TRBJ2-2; 8 bases match TRBD2. The CDR3 sequence is 16 residues long. After removal of 3 bases from V and 5 bases from J, the junction contained 7 bases not matched to a gene. Germline CDR1 and CDR2: KGHDR and SFDVKD. The CDR3 loop is CATSDPSGSNTGELFF. In DNA form, the CDR3 reads TGTGCCACCAGTGATCCGAGCGGGAGTAATACCGGGGAGCTGTTTTTT.

About this clonotype itself: One junction end disagrees with the germline gene, perhaps due to a read error. This chain uses TRBV7-7 with TRBJ2-1, with D possibly matching TRBD1 (6 bases). This CDR3 is built from 14 residues. Germline V lookup: CDR1 SSHAT, CDR2 FNYEAQ (reference sequence). In DNA, the CDR3 is TGTGCTAGCAGCCCCGTCGAGGGGGAGAATGAGCAGTTCTTC. Residues: CASSPVEGENEQFF.

This clonotype occurred many times. V and J are TRBV7-2 and TRBJ2-7, with D maybe TRBD2 (5 bases). Germline V gene lookup returns CDR1 SGHTA and CDR2 FQGNSA. Trimming took 4 bases from V and 3 from J, leaving 10 bases between them. The CDR3 spans 13 residues. CDR3 loop: CASSWGAGYEQYF. The CDR3 DNA reads TGTGCCAGCAGCTGGGGTGCGGGCTACGAGCAGTACTTC.

This clonotype was found a few times. The chain employs TRBV6-5 and TRBJ2-5; D is perhaps TRBD1 or TRBD2 (5 bases each). Germline V gene sequence: CDR1 MNHEY, CDR2 SVGAGI. Trimming took 0 bases from V and 5 from J, leaving 13 bases between them. This CDR3 is 15 amino acids long. CDR3 in DNA: TGTGCCAGCAGTTACTCCTGGGGGTTCGGGGAGACCCAGTACTTC. It specifies CASSYSWGFGETQYF.

The chain carries TRBV7-2 and TRBJ2-3, with TRBD2 identical over 7 bases. CDR3 size: 17 residues. V dropped 1 base and J dropped 2; count of bases not matched to a gene: 9. Per the germline V gene, CDR1 is SGHTA and CDR2 is FQGNSA. CDR3 nucleotides: TGTGCCAGCAGCTTAGTCCCCCTAGCGGTCAACACAGATACGCAGTATTTT. Translation gives CASSLVPLAVNTDTQYF.

J is TRBJ1-1 and V is TRBV29-1; no clear D. V was trimmed by 6 bases and J by 8 bases, leaving 13 bases between them. CDR1 is SQVTM, CDR2 ANQGSEA, per germline. The CDR3 length is 11 residues. CDR3 coding DNA: TGCAGCGTGAGATCCCGTAGGGAAGCTTTCTTT. Its translation is CSVRSRREAFF.